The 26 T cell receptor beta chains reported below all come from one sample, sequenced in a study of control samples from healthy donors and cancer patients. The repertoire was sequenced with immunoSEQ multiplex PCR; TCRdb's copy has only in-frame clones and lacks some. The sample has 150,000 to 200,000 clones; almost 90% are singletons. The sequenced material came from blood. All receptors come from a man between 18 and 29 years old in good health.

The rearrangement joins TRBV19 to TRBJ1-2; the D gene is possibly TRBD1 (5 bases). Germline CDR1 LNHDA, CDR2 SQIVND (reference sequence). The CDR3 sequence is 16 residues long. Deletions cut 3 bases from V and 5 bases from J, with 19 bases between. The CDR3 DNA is TGTGCCAGTAGTATTTTCGGGATTGGGGCGGATTATGGCTACACCTTC. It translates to CASSIFGIGADYGYTF.

The CDR3 loop is CASRSGNTEAFF. The CDR3 DNA follows: TGTGCCAGCAGATCAGGGAACACTGAAGCTTTCTTT. The chain carries TRBV6-5 and TRBJ1-1; D remains unclear. This CDR3 is built from 12 residues. Trimming removed 6 bases at V and 1 base at J, with 6 bases between. Germline V CDR1 and CDR2: MNHEY, SVGAGI.

As DNA, the CDR3 is TGTGCCAGCAGCCAAGGACTGCTGAACACTGAAGCTTTCTTT. This encodes CASSQGLLNTEAFF. The gene calls are TRBV7-9 and TRBJ1-1; D unresolved. CDR3 length: 14 amino acids. The germline V and J ends were trimmed by 5 bases and 0 bases, with 10 bases remaining between them. Per the germline V gene, CDR1 is SEHNR and CDR2 is FQNEAQ (reference sequence).

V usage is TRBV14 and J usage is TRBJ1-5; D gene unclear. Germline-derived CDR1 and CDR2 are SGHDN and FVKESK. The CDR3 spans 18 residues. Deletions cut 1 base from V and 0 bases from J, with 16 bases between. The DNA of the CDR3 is TGTGCCAGCAGCCAAGTCGACCCAGGAGGATATAGCAATCAGCCCCAGCATTTT. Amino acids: CASSQVDPGGYSNQPQHF.

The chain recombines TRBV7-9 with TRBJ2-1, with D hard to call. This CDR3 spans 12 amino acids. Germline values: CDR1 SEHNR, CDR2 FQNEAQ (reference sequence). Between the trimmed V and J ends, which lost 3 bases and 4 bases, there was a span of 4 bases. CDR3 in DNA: TGTGCCAGCAGCTTGGGTTACAATGAGCAGTTCTTC. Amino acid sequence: CASSLGYNEQFF.

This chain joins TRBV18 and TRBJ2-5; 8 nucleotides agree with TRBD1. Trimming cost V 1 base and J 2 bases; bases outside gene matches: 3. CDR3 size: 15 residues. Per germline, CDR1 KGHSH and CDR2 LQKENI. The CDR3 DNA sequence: TGTGCCAGCTCACCACAACACAGGGGGCAAGAGACCCAGTACTTC. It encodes CASSPQHRGQETQYF.

The CDR3 DNA reads TGTGCCAGCAGCTCCAGAGGAGCCAAAAACATTCAGTACTTC. Translation gives CASSSRGAKNIQYF. V is TRBV6-2 or TRBV6-3 and J is TRBJ2-4; D gene unclear. Germline V gene sequence: CDR1 MNHEY, CDR2 SVGEGT. The length of the CDR3 is 14 residues. Between the trimmed V and J ends, which lost 6 bases and 0 bases, there was a span of 9 bases.

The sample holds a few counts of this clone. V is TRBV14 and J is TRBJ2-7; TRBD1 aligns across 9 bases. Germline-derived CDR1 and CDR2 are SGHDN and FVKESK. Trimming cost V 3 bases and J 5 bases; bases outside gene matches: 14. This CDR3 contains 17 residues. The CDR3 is CASSHFPPNRGLHEQYF. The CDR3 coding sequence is TGTGCCAGCAGCCATTTCCCCCCGAACAGGGGGCTCCACGAGCAGTACTTC.

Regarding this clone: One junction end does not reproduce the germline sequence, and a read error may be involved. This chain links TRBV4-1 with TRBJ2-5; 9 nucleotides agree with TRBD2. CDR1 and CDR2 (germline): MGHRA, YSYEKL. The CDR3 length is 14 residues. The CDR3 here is CASSQVGGGENQYF. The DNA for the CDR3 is TGCGCCAGCAGCCAAGTTGGCGGGGGGGAGAACCAGTACTTC.

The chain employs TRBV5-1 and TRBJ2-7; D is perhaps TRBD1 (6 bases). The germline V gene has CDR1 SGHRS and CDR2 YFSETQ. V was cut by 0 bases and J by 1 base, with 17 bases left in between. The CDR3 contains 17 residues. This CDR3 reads CASSLGWGQGSSYEQYF. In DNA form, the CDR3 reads TGCGCCAGCAGCTTGGGATGGGGGCAGGGGTCTTCCTACGAGCAGTACTTC.

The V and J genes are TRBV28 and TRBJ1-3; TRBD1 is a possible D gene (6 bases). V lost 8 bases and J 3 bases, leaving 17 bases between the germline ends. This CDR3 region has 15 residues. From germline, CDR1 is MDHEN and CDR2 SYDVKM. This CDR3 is CASAGPGDYGNTIYF. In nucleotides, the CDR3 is TGTGCCAGCGCCGGGCCAGGGGACTATGGAAACACCATATATTTT. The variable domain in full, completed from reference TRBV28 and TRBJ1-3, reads DVKVTQSSRYLVKRTGEKVFLECVQDMDHENMFWYRQDPGLGLRLIYFSYDVKMKEKGDIPEGYSVSREKKERFSLILESASTNQTSMYLCASAGPGDYGNTIYFGEGSWLTVV.

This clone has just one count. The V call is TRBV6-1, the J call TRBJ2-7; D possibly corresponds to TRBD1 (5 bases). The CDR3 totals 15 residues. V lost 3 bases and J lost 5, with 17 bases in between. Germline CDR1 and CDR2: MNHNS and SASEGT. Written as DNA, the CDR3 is TGTGCCAGCAGTGAGATGGCAGGGTTAAGGAACGAGCAGTACTTC. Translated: CASSEMAGLRNEQYF.

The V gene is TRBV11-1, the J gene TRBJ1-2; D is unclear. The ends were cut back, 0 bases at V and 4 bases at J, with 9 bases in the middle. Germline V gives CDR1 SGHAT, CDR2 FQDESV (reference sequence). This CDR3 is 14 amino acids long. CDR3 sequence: CASSLAHPGYGYTF. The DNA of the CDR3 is TGTGCCAGCAGCTTAGCCCACCCCGGCTATGGCTACACCTTC.

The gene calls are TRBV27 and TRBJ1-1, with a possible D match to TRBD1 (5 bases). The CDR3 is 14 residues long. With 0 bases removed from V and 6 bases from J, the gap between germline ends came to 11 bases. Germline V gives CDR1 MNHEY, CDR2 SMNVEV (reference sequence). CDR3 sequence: CASSLSGAGAEAFF. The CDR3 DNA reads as TGTGCCAGCAGTTTATCCGGGGCCGGGGCTGAAGCTTTCTTT.

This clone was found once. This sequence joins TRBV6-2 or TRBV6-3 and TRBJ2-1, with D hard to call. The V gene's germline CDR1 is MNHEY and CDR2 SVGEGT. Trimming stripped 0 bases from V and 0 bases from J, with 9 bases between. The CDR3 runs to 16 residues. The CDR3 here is CASSYSRGSSYNEQFF. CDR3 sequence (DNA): TGTGCCAGCAGTTACTCGCGCGGAAGCTCCTACAATGAGCAGTTCTTC.

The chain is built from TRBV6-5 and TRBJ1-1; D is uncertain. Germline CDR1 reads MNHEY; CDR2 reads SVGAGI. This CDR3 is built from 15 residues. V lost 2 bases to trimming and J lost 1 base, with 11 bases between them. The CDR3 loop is CASSYEAIRNTEAFF. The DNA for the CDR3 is TGTGCCAGCAGTTACGAGGCGATCCGGAACACTGAAGCTTTCTTT.

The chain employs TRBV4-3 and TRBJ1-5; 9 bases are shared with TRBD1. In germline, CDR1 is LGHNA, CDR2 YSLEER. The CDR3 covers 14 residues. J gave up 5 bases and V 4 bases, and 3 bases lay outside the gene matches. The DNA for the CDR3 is TGCGCCAGCAGCCCGACAGGGGGGGATCAGCCCCAGCATTTT. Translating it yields CASSPTGGDQPQHF.

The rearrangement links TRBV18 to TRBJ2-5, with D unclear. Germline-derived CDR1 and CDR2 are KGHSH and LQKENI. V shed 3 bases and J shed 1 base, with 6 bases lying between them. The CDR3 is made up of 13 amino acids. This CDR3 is CASSPWGQETQYF. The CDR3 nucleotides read TGTGCCAGCTCACCCTGGGGCCAAGAGACCCAGTACTTC.

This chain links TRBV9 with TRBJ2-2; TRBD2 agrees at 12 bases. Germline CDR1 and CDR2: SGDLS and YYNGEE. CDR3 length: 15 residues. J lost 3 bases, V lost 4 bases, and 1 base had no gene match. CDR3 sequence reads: CASSRTSGDTGELFF. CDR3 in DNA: TGTGCCAGCAGCCGGACTAGCGGGGACACCGGGGAGCTGTTTTTT.

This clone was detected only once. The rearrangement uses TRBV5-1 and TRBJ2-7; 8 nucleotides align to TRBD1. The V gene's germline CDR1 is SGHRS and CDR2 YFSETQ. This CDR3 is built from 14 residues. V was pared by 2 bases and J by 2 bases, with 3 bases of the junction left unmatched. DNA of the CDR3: TGCGCCAGCAGCTTTTTGACAGGGGCCTACGAGCAGTACTTC. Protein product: CASSFLTGAYEQYF.

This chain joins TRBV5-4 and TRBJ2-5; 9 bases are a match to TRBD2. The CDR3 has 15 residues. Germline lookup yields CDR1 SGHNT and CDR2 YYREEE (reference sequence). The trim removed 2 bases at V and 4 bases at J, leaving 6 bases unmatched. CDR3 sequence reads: CASSFPAGGPETQYF. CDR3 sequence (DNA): TGTGCCAGCAGCTTCCCAGCGGGGGGCCCAGAGACCCAGTACTTC. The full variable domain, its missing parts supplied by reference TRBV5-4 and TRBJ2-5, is ETGVTQSPTHLIKTRGQQVTLRCSSQSGHNTVSWYQQALGQGPQFIFQYYREEENGRGNFPPRFSGLQFPNYSSELNVNALELDDSALYLCASSFPAGGPETQYFGPGTRLLVL.

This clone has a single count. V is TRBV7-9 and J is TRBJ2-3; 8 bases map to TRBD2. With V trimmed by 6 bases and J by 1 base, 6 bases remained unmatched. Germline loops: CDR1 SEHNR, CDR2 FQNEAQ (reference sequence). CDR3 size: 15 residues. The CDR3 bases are TGTGCCAGCAGTTTCGGGGGGGGCGGCACAGATACGCAGTATTTT. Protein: CASSFGGGGTDTQYF. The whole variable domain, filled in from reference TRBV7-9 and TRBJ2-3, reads DTGVSQNPRHKITKRGQNVTFRCDPISEHNRLYWYRQTLGQGPEFLTYFQNEAQLEKSRLLSDRFSAERPKGSFSTLEIQRTEQGDSAMYLCASSFGGGGTDTQYFGPGTRLTVL.

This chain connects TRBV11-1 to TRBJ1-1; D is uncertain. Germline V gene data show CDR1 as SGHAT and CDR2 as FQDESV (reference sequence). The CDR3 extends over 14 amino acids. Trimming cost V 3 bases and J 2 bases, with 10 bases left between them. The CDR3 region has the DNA TGTGCCAGCAGCTTTTTGGGTGGAAACACTGAAGCTTTCTTT. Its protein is CASSFLGGNTEAFF.

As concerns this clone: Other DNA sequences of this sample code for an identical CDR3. The CDR3, as DNA: TGTGCCAGCAGTTACTCTTGGACAGCCAACTATGGCTACACCTTC. Amino acids: CASSYSWTANYGYTF. The rearrangement links TRBV6-5 to TRBJ1-2; weak D call: TRBD1 (6 bases). The CDR3 is 15 residues long. The germline V and J ends were trimmed by 0 bases and 2 bases, with 10 bases remaining between them. Germline V gene lookup returns CDR1 MNHEY and CDR2 SVGAGI.

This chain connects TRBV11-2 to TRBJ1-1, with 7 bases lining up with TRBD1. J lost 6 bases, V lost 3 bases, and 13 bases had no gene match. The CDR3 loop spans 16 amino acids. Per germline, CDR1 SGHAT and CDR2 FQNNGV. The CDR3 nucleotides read TGTGCCAGCAGCTTTCGACAGGGTTCGTGGGTAGCTGAAGCTTTCTTT. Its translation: CASSFRQGSWVAEAFF.

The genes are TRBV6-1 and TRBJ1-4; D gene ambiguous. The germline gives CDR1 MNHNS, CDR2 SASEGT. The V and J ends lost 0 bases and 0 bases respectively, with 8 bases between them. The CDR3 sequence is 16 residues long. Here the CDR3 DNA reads TGTGCCAGCAGTGAAGCGCCGAAGGCAACTAATGAAAAACTGTTTTTT. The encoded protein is CASSEAPKATNEKLFF.